This TCR beta chain was sequenced during a study of CD8+CD57+ T cells in acquired aplastic anemia (dated 2018 in TCRdb). Describing the broader study: A mean of approximately 2.9 ug of DNA, ranging from roughly 0.19 to 27.4 ug, was extracted from sorted CD4+ and CD8+ cells. A CD8+CD57+ expansion meant a frequency higher than the mean frequency seen in healthy subjects. What the research found in general, with its limitations: Around 30 CD8+ CDR3 sequences were found in both patients and controls but appeared to be highly expressed in patients and within the immunodominant clones of the patients. No significant difference in CD8+ Simpson's diversity was found between patients and healthy controls (P=0.060).

Genomic DNA served as template for TCR beta VDJ combination and CDR3 sequence profiling. An Illumina HiSeq 2000 was used for TCR repertoire sequencing. The paper's data handling went like this. TRBV/TRBJ rearrangement plots, CDR3 size and DJ length profiles, and Simpson's diversity index were used to assess repertoires. Whichever DNA sequence was most abundant in the deep sequencing data was defined as the immunodominant clone. CDR3 amino acid sequences were screened for sharing across subjects and compared with published repertoires and the VDJdb database. TCRdb's own reprocessing of the public reads used fastp at Q25 and MiXCR and kept productive beta chains. Here each entry gathers all rows of one CDR3 protein and keeps the most common genes and DNA. For this entry, the V and J calls and clone size follow TCRdb and not the study's own pipeline. The sample table holds about 190,000 distinct CDR3 sequences, of which roughly half were seen once. Clones ranked in the top ten supply approximately 9.7% of the sample.

Flow cytometry had shown CD8+CD57+ cell expansion in the patients selected for sequencing. Every patient had severe acquired aplastic anemia, diagnosed using the International Study of Aplastic Anemia and Agranulocytosis and Camitta criteria. At the time blood was sampled, none of the patients had received any therapy. TCR repertoires of sorted CD4+ and CD8+ blood T cells from severe aplastic anemia patients and healthy subjects were deep-sequenced in the study. In the USA, patient enrollment took place under clinicaltrials.gov protocols 00001620, 01623167, 00001397, 00071045, 00081523 and 00961064. Ficoll-Paque density gradient centrifugation was used to isolate peripheral blood mononuclear cells. Before DNA extraction, CD4+ and CD8+ T cells were sorted with FACS or magnetic beads. Relative to germline, V is missing 7 bases and J is missing 1 base, with 4 bases of the junction outside any gene match. Counted from cysteine to phenylalanine, this CDR3 has 15 amino acids. Just the 45-base CDR3 DNA is kept, in frame starting at base 1. Via the germline V gene, CDR1 is ENHRY and CDR2 SYGVKD.

Details on this clonotype: The target of this receptor is not known. No clone much larger than this one lies a single base away; base qualities are absent.

The rearrangement joined TRBV10-3 to TRBJ1-1, with 12 bases aligning to TRBD1. Sequencing was carried out using sorted CD4+, CD8+, or CD8+CD57+ T cells (not recorded which) from PBMCs. This TCR derives from a human donor with aplastic anemia. Here the CDR3 is given as CAIKGQGASNTEAFF. The DNA sequence reads TGTGCCATCAAGGGACAGGGGGCGTCGAACACTGAAGCTTTCTTT.